The clone carrying this T cell receptor beta chain was seen ten or more times. The source material, RNA transcripts, was used to amplify TCR beta CDR3 regions. In the first-round RT-PCR of the TCR CDR3, the HTBI primer set was used. TCRdb independently ran MiXCR on the multiplex PCR reads; one entry per CDR3 protein. The data contain about 640,000 distinct CDR3 sequences, less than 25% of them singletons. The sample is drawn from a study of T cells in Graves' hyperthyroidism and ophthalmopathy. The sequence came from a man younger than 45 with Graves' ophthalmopathy. The material sequenced was blood.

This CDR3 reads CASSTGTDYNEQFF. The DNA of the CDR3 is TGTGCCAGCAGCACGGGGACAGACTACAATGAGCAGTTCTTC. The chain is built from TRBV28 and TRBJ2-1, with 7 positions matching TRBD1. The V and J ends lost 6 bases and 3 bases, in that order; junction bases with no gene match: 5. The germline CDR1 and CDR2 sequences are MDHEN and SYDVKM. The CDR3 contains 14 residues. Supplemented by reference TRBV28 and TRBJ2-1, the full variable domain reads DVKVTQSSRYLVKRTGEKVFLECVQDMDHENMFWYRQDPGLGLRLIYFSYDVKMKEKGDIPEGYSVSREKKERFSLILESASTNQTSMYLCASSTGTDYNEQFFGPGTRLTVL.